Given below is one TCR beta chain in context. Other nucleotide sequences in the sample specify the same CDR3. These data are taken from a study of blood T cell repertoires in COVID-19. At the level of the study: Sites across the United States, Italy and Spain contributed samples from acute and convalescent COVID-19.

Recruits, aged 18 to 89 years, lived in some 25 US areas. Participant-given clinical history determined each cohort assignment. Methods used by the authors: The assay estimated nucleated cells by amplifying reference gene primers. The data were produced by immunoSEQ multiplex PCR, yet TCRdb's version contains in-frame clones alone and is incomplete. V, J and clone size derive from that table, while D and trimming were established from the DNA sequence. Among around 200,000 clones, over 75% were seen once, and the ten largest hold about 7%. Looked up from germline, CDR1 is SGHTA and CDR2 is FQGTGA. There are 14 residues in the CDR3. V was shortened by 5 bases and J by 5 bases, with 15 bases between the two germline ends.

This sequence joins TRBV7-3 and TRBJ1-1; a possible D gene is TRBD1 (5 bases). Sequencing used PBMCs or T cells enriched from blood (not recorded which). The sequence derives from a woman in her 40s with acute COVID-19. Here the CDR3 reads CASSPRQGSTEAFF. CDR3 coding DNA: TGTGCCAGCAGCCCACGCCAGGGTAGTACTGAAGCTTTCTTT.